The clone carrying this TCR beta chain has just a few counts. This sample was included in a study of CD8+CD57+ T cells in acquired aplastic anemia. CDR1 is SGHNT and CDR2 is YYREEE in the germline V gene (reference sequence). This CDR3 has 14 amino acids. The V and J ends lost 1 base and 3 bases respectively, with 11 bases between them. Patients who underwent sequencing had shown CD8+CD57+ cell expansion by flow cytometry. Investigators profiled TCR beta VDJ and CDR3 from genomic DNA template. TCRdb recomputed calls from the reads with MiXCR, one row per CDR3 protein. The profile shows around 150,000 distinct CDR3 sequences, 45% to 50% of them singletons.

Sequencing input: sorted CD4+, CD8+, or CD8+CD57+ T cells (not recorded which) from PBMCs. This TCR was sampled from a human donor with aplastic anemia. The chain joins TRBV5-4 to TRBJ2-7; no definite D call. The CDR3 spells CASSLYRANYEQYF. CDR3 nucleotides: TGTGCCAGCAGCTTGTATCGGGCCAACTACGAGCAGTACTTC.